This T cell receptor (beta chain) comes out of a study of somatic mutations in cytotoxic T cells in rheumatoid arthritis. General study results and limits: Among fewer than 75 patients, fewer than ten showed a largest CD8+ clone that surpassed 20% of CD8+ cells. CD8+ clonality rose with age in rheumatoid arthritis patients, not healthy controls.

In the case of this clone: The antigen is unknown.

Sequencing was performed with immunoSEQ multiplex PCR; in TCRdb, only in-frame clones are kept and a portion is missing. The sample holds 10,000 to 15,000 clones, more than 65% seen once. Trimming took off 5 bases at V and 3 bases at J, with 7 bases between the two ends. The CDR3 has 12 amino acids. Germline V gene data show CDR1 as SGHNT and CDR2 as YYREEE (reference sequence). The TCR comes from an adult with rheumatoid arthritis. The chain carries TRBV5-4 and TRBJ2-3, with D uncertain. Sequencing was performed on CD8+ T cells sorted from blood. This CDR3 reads CASSPGTDTQYF. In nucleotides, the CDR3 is TGTGCCAGCAGTCCCGGGACAGATACGCAGTATTTT.